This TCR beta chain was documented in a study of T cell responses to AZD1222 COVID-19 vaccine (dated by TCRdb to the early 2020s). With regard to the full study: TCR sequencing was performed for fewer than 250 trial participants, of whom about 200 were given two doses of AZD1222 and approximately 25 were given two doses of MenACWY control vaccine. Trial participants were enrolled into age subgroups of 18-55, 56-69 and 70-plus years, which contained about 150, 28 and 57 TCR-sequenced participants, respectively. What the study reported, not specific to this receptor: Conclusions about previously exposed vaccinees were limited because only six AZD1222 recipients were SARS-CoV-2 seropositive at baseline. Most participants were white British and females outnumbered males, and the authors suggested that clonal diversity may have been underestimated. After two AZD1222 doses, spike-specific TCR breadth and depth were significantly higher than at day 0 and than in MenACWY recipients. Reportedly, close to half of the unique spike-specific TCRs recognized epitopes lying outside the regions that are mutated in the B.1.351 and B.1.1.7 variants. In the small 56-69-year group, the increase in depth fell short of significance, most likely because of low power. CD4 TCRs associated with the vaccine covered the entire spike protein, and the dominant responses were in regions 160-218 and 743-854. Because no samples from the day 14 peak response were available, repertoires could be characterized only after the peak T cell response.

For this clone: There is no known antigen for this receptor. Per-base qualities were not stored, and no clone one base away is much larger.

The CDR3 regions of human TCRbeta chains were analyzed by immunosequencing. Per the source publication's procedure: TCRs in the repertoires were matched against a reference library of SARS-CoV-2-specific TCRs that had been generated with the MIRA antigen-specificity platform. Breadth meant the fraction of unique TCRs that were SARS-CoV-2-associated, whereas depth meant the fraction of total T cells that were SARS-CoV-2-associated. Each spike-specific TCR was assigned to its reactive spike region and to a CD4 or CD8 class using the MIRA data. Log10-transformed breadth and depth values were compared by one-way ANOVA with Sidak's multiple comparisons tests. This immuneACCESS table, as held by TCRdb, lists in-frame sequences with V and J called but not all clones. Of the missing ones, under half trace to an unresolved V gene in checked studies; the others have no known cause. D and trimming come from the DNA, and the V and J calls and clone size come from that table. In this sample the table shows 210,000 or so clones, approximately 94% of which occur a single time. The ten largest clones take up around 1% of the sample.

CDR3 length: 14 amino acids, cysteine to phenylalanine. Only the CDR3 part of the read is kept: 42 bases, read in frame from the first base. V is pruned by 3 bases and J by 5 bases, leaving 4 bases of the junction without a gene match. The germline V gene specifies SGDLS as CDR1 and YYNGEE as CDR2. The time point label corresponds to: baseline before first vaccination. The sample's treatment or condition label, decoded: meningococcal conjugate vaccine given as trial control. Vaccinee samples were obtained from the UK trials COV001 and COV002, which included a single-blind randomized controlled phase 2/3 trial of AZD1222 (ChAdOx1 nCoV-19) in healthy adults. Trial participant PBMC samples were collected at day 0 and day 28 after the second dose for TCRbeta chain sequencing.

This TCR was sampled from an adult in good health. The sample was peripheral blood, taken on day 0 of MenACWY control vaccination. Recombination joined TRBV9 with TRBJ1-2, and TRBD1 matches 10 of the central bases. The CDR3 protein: CASSAGTGVYGYTF. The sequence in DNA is TGTGCCAGCAGCGCCGGGACAGGGGTATATGGCTACACCTTC.